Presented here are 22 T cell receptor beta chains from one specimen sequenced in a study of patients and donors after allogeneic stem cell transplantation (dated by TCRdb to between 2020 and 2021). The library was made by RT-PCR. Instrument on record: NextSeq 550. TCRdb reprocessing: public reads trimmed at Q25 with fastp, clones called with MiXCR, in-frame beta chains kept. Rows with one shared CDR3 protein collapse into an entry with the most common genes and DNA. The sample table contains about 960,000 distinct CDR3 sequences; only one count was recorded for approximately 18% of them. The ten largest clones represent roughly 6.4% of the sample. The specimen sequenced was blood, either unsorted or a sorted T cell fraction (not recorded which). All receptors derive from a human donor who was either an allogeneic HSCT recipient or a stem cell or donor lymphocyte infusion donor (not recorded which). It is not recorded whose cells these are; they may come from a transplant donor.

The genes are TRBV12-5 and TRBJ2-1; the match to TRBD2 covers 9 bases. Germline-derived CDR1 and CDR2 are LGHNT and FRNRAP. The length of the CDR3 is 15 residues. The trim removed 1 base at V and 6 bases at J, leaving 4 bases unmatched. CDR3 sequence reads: CASGLGLAATNEQFF. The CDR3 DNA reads TGTGCTAGTGGTTTGGGACTAGCGGCTACCAATGAGCAGTTCTTC.

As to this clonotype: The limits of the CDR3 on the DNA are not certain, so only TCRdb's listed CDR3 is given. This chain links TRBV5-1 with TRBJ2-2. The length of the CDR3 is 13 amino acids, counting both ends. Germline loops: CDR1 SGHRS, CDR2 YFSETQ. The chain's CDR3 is CASRRNNTGSCFF.

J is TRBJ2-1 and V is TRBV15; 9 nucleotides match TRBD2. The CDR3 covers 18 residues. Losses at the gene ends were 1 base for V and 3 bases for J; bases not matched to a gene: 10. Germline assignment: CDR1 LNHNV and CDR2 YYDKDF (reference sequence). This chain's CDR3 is CATSRVPRKRGVYNEQFF. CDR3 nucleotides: TGTGCCACCAGCAGAGTGCCCAGAAAGCGGGGGGTCTACAATGAGCAGTTCTTC.

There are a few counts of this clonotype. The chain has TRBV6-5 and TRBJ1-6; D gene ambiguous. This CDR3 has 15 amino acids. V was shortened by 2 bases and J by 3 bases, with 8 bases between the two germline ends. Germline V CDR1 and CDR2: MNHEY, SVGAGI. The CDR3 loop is CASSYGQSYNSPLHF. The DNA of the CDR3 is TGTGCCAGCAGTTACGGCCAAAGCTATAATTCACCCCTCCACTTT.

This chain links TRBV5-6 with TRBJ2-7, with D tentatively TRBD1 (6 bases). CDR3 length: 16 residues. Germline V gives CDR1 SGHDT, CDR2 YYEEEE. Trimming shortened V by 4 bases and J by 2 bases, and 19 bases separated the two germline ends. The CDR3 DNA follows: TGTGCCAGCAGCCTTATGATGGGACAAGGGCCCTACGAGCAGTACTTC. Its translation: CASSLMMGQGPYEQYF.

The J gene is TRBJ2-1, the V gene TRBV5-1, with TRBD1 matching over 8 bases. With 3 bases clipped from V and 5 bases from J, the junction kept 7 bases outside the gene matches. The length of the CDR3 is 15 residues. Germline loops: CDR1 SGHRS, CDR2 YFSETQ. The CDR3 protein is CASSWDRKGHNEQFF. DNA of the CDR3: TGCGCCAGCAGCTGGGACAGGAAGGGGCACAATGAGCAGTTCTTC.

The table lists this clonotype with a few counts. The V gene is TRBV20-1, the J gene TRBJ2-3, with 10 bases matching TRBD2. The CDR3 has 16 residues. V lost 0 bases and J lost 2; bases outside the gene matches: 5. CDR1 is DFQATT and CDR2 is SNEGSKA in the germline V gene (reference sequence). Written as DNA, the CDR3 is TGCAGTGCTAGAGACCACCTAGCGGGGGTCACAGATACGCAGTATTTT. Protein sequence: CSARDHLAGVTDTQYF.

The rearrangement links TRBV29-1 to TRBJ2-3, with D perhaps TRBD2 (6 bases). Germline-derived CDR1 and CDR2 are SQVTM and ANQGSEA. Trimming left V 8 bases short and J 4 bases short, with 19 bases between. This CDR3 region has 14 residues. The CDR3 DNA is TGCAGCTCAATCAGGGAGGCGGCATCAGATACGCAGTATTTT. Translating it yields CSSIREAASDTQYF.

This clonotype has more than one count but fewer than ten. The CDR3, as DNA: TGTGCCAGCAGCCAGGCGATCGTGGGGCTAGCACTTGCGAACACCGGGGAGCTGTTTTTT. Translation: CASSQAIVGLALANTGELFF. This chain links TRBV4-2 with TRBJ2-2; tentatively, D is TRBD1 or TRBD2 (5 bases each). Per germline, CDR1 LGHNA and CDR2 YNFKEQ. The CDR3 is 20 amino acids. V shed 3 bases and J shed 0 bases, with 23 bases lying between them.

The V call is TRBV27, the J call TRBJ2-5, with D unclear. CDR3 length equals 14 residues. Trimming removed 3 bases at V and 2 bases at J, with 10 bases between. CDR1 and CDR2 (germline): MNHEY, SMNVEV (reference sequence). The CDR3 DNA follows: TGTGCCAGCAGTTTCGACGGCCGTCAAGAGACCCAGTACTTC. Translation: CASSFDGRQETQYF.

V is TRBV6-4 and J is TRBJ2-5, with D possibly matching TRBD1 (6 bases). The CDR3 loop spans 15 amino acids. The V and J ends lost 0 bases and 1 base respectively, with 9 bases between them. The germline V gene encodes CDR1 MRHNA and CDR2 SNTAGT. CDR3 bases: TGTGCCAGCAGTGACTCGGGGGCCTCCCAAGAGACCCAGTACTTC. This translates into CASSDSGASQETQYF.

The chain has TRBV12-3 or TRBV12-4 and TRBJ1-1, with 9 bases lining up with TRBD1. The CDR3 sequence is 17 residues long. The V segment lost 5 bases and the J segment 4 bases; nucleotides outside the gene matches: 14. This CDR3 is CASSPQGAVRMGTEAFF. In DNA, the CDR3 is TGTGCCAGCAGTCCACAGGGGGCTGTCCGCATGGGCACTGAAGCTTTCTTT.

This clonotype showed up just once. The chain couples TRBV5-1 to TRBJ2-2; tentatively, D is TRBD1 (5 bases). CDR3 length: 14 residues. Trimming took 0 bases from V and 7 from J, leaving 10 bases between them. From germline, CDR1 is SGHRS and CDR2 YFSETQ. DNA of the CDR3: TGCGCCAGCAGCTTGGGCAGGGCGGTCGGGGAGCTGTTTTTT. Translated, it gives CASSLGRAVGELFF.

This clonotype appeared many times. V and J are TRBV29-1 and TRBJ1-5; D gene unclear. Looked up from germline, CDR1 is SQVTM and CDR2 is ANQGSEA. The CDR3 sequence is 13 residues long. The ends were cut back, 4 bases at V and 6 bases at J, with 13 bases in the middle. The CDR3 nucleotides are TGCAGCGTTGGAATCTACGCGGGTCAGCCCCAGCATTTT. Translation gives CSVGIYAGQPQHF. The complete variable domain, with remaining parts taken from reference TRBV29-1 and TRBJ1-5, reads SAVISQKPSRDICQRGTSLTIQCQVDSQVTMMFWYRQQPGQSLTLIATANQGSEATYESGFVIDKFPISRPNLTFSTLTVSNMSPEDSSIYLCSVGIYAGQPQHFGDGTRLSIL.

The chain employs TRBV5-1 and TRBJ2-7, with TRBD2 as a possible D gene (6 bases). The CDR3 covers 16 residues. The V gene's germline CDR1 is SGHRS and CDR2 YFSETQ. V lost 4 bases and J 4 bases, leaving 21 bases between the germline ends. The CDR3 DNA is TGCGCCAGCAGCCGGTCGACTAGTTCCCGGCCTTACGAGCAGTACTTC. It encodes CASSRSTSSRPYEQYF.

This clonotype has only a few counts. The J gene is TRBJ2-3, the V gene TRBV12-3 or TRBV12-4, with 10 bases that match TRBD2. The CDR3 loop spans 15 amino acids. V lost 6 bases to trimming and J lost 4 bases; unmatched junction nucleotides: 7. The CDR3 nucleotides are TGTGCCAGCAGCCTTCTAGCGGGAGTCGCAGATACGCAGTATTTT. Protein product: CASSLLAGVADTQYF.

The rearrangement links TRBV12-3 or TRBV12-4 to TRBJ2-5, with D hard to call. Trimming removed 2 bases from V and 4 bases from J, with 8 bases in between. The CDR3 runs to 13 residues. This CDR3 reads CASSLIGLETQYF. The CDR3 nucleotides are TGTGCCAGCAGTTTAATAGGCCTAGAGACCCAGTACTTC.

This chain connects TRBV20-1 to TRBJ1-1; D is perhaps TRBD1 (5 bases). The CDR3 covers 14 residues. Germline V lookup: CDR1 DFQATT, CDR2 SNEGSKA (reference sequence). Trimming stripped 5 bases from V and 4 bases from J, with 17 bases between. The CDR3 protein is CSAPRDPGGTEAFF. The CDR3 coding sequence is TGCAGTGCTCCCCGGGACCCGGGTGGCACTGAAGCTTTCTTT.

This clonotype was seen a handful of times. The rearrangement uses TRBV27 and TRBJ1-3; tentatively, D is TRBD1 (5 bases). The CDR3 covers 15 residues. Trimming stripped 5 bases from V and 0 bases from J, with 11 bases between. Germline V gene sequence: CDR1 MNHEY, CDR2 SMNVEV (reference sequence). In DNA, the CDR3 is TGTGCCAGCAGTAACAGGTTCCTCTCTGGAAACACCATATATTTT. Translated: CASSNRFLSGNTIYF.

CDR3 sequence reads: CASSLGPAGGLYEQYF. The CDR3, as DNA: TGTGCCAGCAGCTTAGGGCCCGCGGGGGGGCTGTACGAGCAGTACTTC. This chain uses TRBV7-2 with TRBJ2-7; TRBD2 aligns across 9 bases. This CDR3 comprises 16 residues. The germline CDR1 and CDR2 sequences are SGHTA and FQGNSA. V dropped 1 base and J dropped 4; count of bases not matched to a gene: 8.

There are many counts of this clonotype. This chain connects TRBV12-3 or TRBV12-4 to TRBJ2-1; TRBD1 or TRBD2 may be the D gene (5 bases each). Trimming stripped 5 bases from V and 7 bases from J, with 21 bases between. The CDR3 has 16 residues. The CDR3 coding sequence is TGTGCCAGCAGTGTTCGCCCGGGACGGGAAAGGAATGAGCAGTTCTTC. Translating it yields CASSVRPGRERNEQFF.

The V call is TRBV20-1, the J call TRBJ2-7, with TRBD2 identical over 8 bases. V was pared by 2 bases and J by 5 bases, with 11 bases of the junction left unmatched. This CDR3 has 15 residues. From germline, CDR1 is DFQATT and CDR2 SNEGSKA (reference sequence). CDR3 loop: CSARRPGTSVHEQYF. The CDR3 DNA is TGCAGTGCTAGAAGACCCGGGACTAGTGTGCACGAGCAGTACTTC.